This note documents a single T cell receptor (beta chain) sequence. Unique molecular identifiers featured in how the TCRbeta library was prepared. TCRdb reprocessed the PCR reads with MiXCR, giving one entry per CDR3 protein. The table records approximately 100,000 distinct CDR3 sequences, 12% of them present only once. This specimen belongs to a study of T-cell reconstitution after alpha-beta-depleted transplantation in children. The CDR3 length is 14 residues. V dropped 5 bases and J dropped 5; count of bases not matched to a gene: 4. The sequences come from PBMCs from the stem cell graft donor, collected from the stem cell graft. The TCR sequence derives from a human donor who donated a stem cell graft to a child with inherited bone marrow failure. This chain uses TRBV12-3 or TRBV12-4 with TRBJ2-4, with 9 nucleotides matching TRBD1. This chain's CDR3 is CASSLRTGENIQYF. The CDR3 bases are TGTGCCAGCAGTCTCCGGACAGGGGAAAACATTCAGTACTTC.